The 32 T cell receptor beta chains below come from one sample, sequenced in a study of cytomegalovirus exposure and HLA in healthy donors. The primer mix had 60 Vbeta and 13 Jbeta primers. Clones were read by immunoSEQ multiplex PCR, and TCRdb kept only the in-frame ones, dropping some. The sample lists fewer than 250,000 clones, roughly 80% occurring once. The sequenced sample consisted of PBMCs. The receptors derive from a man in his forties in good health and CMV-seronegative.

CDR3 protein: CASSNRQGEGYTF. CDR3 nucleotide sequence: TGTGCCAGCAGCAACCGACAGGGAGAAGGCTACACCTTC. The gene calls are TRBV7-3 and TRBJ1-2; 7 bases map to TRBD1. The CDR3 is 13 residues long. Trimming took 5 bases from V and 8 from J; bases not matched to a gene: 8. Per germline, CDR1 SGHTA and CDR2 FQGTGA.

V and J are TRBV27 and TRBJ1-5; 7 bases map to TRBD1. From germline, CDR1 is MNHEY and CDR2 SMNVEV (reference sequence). The CDR3 spans 16 residues. The ends lost 7 bases at V and 1 base at J; junction bases unmatched: 10. The CDR3 bases are TGTGCCAGCAAATCTACAGGGGATGGGAGCAATCAGCCCCAGCATTTT. This translates into CASKSTGDGSNQPQHF.

J is TRBJ1-1 and V is TRBV21-1; no check of the table's D call, TRBD1, against the DNA was made. TRBV21-1 is a recognized pseudogene. The CDR3 totals 12 residues. This CDR3 is CASSKGTVEAFF. The CDR3 DNA sequence: TGTGCCAGCAGCAAAGGGACAGTTGAAGCTTTCTTT.

The J gene is TRBJ2-7, the V gene TRBV5-1; 9 bases match TRBD2. CDR1 and CDR2 from the germline V gene are SGHRS and YFSETQ. The CDR3 extends over 16 amino acids. The trim removed 4 bases at V and 2 bases at J, leaving 10 bases unmatched. The CDR3 reads CASSLRLAATTYEQYF. CDR3 in DNA: TGCGCCAGCAGCCTAAGACTAGCGGCTACTACCTACGAGCAGTACTTC.

The rearrangement joins TRBV5-8 to TRBJ1-4; D unresolved. Germline assignment: CDR1 SGHTS and CDR2 YDEGEE. V lost 2 bases and J 6 bases, leaving 14 bases between the germline ends. The CDR3 contains 15 residues. The CDR3: CASSFPLAGDEKLFF. DNA for the CDR3: TGTGCCAGCAGCTTCCCCCTGGCAGGTGATGAAAAACTGTTTTTT.

The chain links TRBV7-3 to TRBJ2-1; 12 nucleotides line up with TRBD2. From germline, CDR1 is SGHTA and CDR2 FQGTGA. The CDR3 extends over 17 amino acids. With V trimmed by 0 bases and J by 8 bases, 8 bases remained unmatched. CDR3 in amino acids: CASSLTGSGLAGDEQFF. The CDR3 coding sequence is TGTGCCAGCAGCTTAACGGGATCGGGACTAGCGGGTGATGAGCAGTTCTTC. Based on the CDR3 plus reference TRBV7-3 and TRBJ2-1, the full variable domain is GAGVSQTPSNKVTEKGKYVELRCDPISGHTALYWYRQSLGQGPEFLIYFQGTGAADDSGLPNDRFFAVRPEGSVSTLKIQRTERGDSAVYLCASSLTGSGLAGDEQFFGPGTRLTVL.

J is TRBJ2-6 and V is TRBV19; 8 positions match TRBD1. This CDR3 contains 19 residues. Germline CDR1 and CDR2: LNHDA and SQIVND (reference sequence). Trimming removed 5 bases from V and 4 bases from J; junction bases left unmatched: 16. CDR3 in DNA: TGTGCCAGTAGTCCCCGCGCAGGGGGCTCCCTTCGAGGGGCCAACGTCCTGACTTTC. This gives the protein CASSPRAGGSLRGANVLTF.

This sequence joins TRBV5-1 and TRBJ2-5; TRBD1 is a possible D gene (5 bases). With the DNA end fitting TRBJ2-7 better, the J assignment may be wrong. Per the germline V gene, CDR1 is SGHRS and CDR2 is YFSETQ. The CDR3 runs to 12 residues. CDR3 loop: CASRDTPYEQYF. CDR3 bases: TGCGCCAGCAGGGACACCCCCTACGAGCAGTACTTC.

The rearrangement links TRBV28 to TRBJ2-7; tentative D call: TRBD2 (6 bases). The CDR3 length is 15 residues. The V gene lost 6 bases and the J gene lost 7 bases, with 22 bases spanning the gap. CDR1 and CDR2 (germline): MDHEN, SYDVKM. CDR3 coding DNA: TGTGCCAGCAGCCCCCCCGGAGGGATTCGGGTAGAGCAGTACTTC. Translated, it gives CASSPPGGIRVEQYF. Full variable domain (remainder filled in from reference TRBV28 and TRBJ2-7): DVKVTQSSRYLVKRTGEKVFLECVQDMDHENMFWYRQDPGLGLRLIYFSYDVKMKEKGDIPEGYSVSREKKERFSLILESASTNQTSMYLCASSPPGGIRVEQYFGPGTRLTVT.

This clone has a single count. The chain employs TRBV21-1 and TRBJ1-4. TRBV21-1 is recorded as a pseudogene. This CDR3 has 13 amino acids. The CDR3 region has the DNA TGTGCCAGCAGCGTCGGGAGGGACGAAAAACTGTTTTTT. Its translation: CASSVGRDEKLFF.

The chain employs TRBV19 and TRBJ1-2; TRBD1 matches at 8 bases. Losses at the gene ends were 6 bases for V and 2 bases for J; bases not matched to a gene: 11. The CDR3 extends over 16 amino acids. Germline values: CDR1 LNHDA, CDR2 SQIVND (reference sequence). CDR3 sequence: CASRGGTGTSNYGYTF. The CDR3, as DNA: TGTGCCAGTAGAGGTGGGACAGGTACTTCAAACTATGGCTACACCTTC.

This chain connects TRBV7-6 to TRBJ1-3; D is ambiguous. Germline CDR1 is SGHVS and CDR2 is FNYEAQ. V lost 4 bases and J lost 7, with 14 bases in between. The CDR3 length is 14 residues. CDR3 sequence: CASSSRTGVNTIYF. Here the CDR3 DNA reads TGTGCCAGCAGCTCCCGGACGGGAGTCAACACCATATATTTT.

The chain joins TRBV5-1 to TRBJ2-1; 8 bases match TRBD1. CDR3 length equals 18 residues. The V segment lost 3 bases and the J segment 1 base; nucleotides outside the gene matches: 12. Looked up from germline, CDR1 is SGHRS and CDR2 is YFSETQ. The DNA of the CDR3 is TGCGCCAGCAGCTCTACTCCAGGGGGCCTTAATTCCTACAATGAGCAGTTCTTC. As protein: CASSSTPGGLNSYNEQFF.

V gene TRBV7-9 combines with J gene TRBJ1-4; no clear D gene. CDR1 is SEHNR, CDR2 FQNEAQ, per germline (reference sequence). Deletions cut 3 bases from V and 5 bases from J, with 10 bases between. This CDR3 has 14 amino acids. CDR3 DNA sequence: TGTGCCAGCAGCTTGGGCCAGCTCAATGAAAAACTGTTTTTT. The encoded protein is CASSLGQLNEKLFF.

Notes on this clone: Distinct nucleotide sequences in the sample also encode this CDR3. The chain couples TRBV5-8 to TRBJ2-3; 13 bases agree with TRBD2. The germline CDR1 and CDR2 sequences are SGHTS and YDEGEE. Germline trimming cut 4 bases from V and 2 bases from J; bases unmatched to any gene: 4. The CDR3 covers 16 residues. The CDR3, as DNA: TGTGCCAGCAGCCCCGGACTAGCGGGGGACACAGATACGCAGTATTTT. Its translation: CASSPGLAGDTDTQYF.

This clone showed up just a few times. The rearrangement joins TRBV13 to TRBJ2-5; TRBD2 matches 11 bases. The CDR3 sequence is 14 residues long. Trimming removed 6 bases from V and 5 bases from J; junction bases left unmatched: 5. Germline CDR1 and CDR2: PRHDT and FYEKMQ (reference sequence). CDR3 nucleotide sequence: TGTGCCAGCAGACAACTAGCGGGAGAGGAGACCCAGTACTTC. Translating it yields CASRQLAGEETQYF.

This sequence joins TRBV29-1 and TRBJ2-7; 7 nucleotides line up with TRBD2. Trimming took 3 bases from V and 5 from J; bases not matched to a gene: 4. This CDR3 has 12 residues. The germline V gene has CDR1 SQVTM and CDR2 ANQGSEA. CDR3 sequence reads: CSVEGGDHEQYF. The CDR3 DNA sequence: TGCAGCGTTGAGGGGGGGGACCACGAGCAGTACTTC.

V and J are TRBV13 and TRBJ2-5, with D possibly matching TRBD2 (6 bases). The J call is in doubt because the DNA end fits TRBJ2-7 better. The CDR3 runs 14 residues. Germline assignment: CDR1 PRHDT and CDR2 FYEKMQ (reference sequence). The CDR3 sequence: CASRPGRTIYEQYF. The CDR3 bases are TGTGCCAGCAGACCGGGACGGACTATCTACGAGCAGTACTTC.

The chain is built from TRBV7-9 and TRBJ1-2, with D unclear. Trimming cost V 1 base and J 10 bases, with 16 bases left between them. Per germline, CDR1 SEHNR and CDR2 FQNEAQ (reference sequence). This CDR3 spans 14 amino acids. This CDR3 is CASSLGVQIIDYTF. The CDR3 region has the DNA TGTGCCAGCAGCTTAGGCGTACAGATTATAGACTACACCTTC.

The chain couples TRBV4-3 to TRBJ2-5, with D unclear. With the DNA end fitting TRBJ2-7 better, the J assignment may be wrong. The CDR3 is made up of 15 amino acids. From germline, CDR1 is LGHNA and CDR2 YSLEER. The CDR3 coding sequence is TGCGCCAGCAGCCACCCTTCCAGACTCCATTACGAGCAGTACTTC. This encodes CASSHPSRLHYEQYF.

Here the CDR3 DNA reads TGTGCCAGCTCACCACAGGGGCAAGAGACCCAGTACTTC. Protein product: CASSPQGQETQYF. V usage is TRBV18 and J usage is TRBJ2-5, with TRBD1 as a possible D gene (5 bases). This CDR3 region has 13 residues. V was clipped by 1 base and J by 2 bases, with 5 bases between them. Germline assignment: CDR1 KGHSH and CDR2 LQKENI.

V is TRBV21-1 and J is TRBJ1-5; no check of the table's D call, TRBD1, against the DNA was made. TRBV21-1 is described as a pseudogene. The CDR3 is made up of 15 amino acids. CDR3: CASSKGQGAEQPQHF. In DNA form, the CDR3 reads TGTGCCAGCAGCAAAGGACAGGGGGCTGAGCAGCCCCAGCATTTT.

A note on this clone: Mismatch with germline at one junction end may stem from a read error. This chain joins TRBV7-9 and TRBJ2-1; TRBD2 agrees at 9 bases. The CDR3 is 18 amino acids. Per germline, CDR1 SEHNR and CDR2 FQNEAQ (reference sequence). The CDR3 DNA reads TGTGCCAGCAGCCTAGCCCTGGGTAGCGGGAGATCCTACAATGAGCAGTTCTTC. This gives the protein CASSLALGSGRSYNEQFF.

A single count supports this clone. One end of the junction fails to match germline, which may point to a read error. V usage is TRBV5-1 and J usage is TRBJ2-1, with D hard to call. The CDR3 extends over 15 amino acids. Per germline, CDR1 SGHRS and CDR2 YFSETQ. The CDR3 DNA sequence: TGCGCCAACAGCTTGGACGGTAGCTCCTACAATGAGCAGTTCTTC. Its protein product is CANSLDGSSYNEQFF.

This clone was detected only once. The rearrangement joins TRBV7-9 to TRBJ1-2; D gene unclear. V gave up 5 bases and J gave up 12 bases, with 16 bases separating them. Germline V gene lookup returns CDR1 SEHNR and CDR2 FQNEAQ (reference sequence). The CDR3 has 12 amino acids. The CDR3 protein is CASSRSPSGHTF. The CDR3 nucleotides read TGTGCCAGCAGCCGGTCCCCATCGGGTCACACCTTC.

This clone appeared a few times. The rearrangement links TRBV10-3 to TRBJ1-2; 7 nucleotides align to TRBD1. V dropped 7 bases and J dropped 3; count of bases not matched to a gene: 5. This CDR3 spans 13 amino acids. Germline CDR1 reads ENHRY; CDR2 reads SYGVKD. This CDR3 is CAITRDRDYGYTF. The CDR3 nucleotides are TGTGCCATCACCCGGGACAGAGACTATGGCTACACCTTC.

The chain carries TRBV9 and TRBJ2-3; D is uncertain. This CDR3 spans 15 amino acids. The V end lost 3 bases, the J end lost 5 bases, and 16 bases lay between the germline ends. CDR1 SGDLS and CDR2 YYNGEE come from the germline V gene. DNA of the CDR3: TGTGCCAGCAGCGCATCCGAAGGCGGTAGAGATACGCAGTATTTT. Translating gives CASSASEGGRDTQYF. The variable domain in full, completed from reference TRBV9 and TRBJ2-3, reads DSGVTQTPKHLITATGQRVTLRCSPRSGDLSVYWYQQSLDQGLQFLIQYYNGEERAKGNILERFSAQQFPDLHSELNLSSLELGDSALYFCASSASEGGRDTQYFGPGTRLTVL.

The chain links TRBV10-3 to TRBJ1-3, with a possible D match to TRBD1 (6 bases). This CDR3 contains 12 residues. Germline V gene sequence: CDR1 ENHRY, CDR2 SYGVKD. Trimming took 10 bases from V and 3 from J, leaving 10 bases between them. The DNA for the CDR3 is TGTGCCACAGGGGCTGATGGAAACACCATATATTTT. Protein product: CATGADGNTIYF.

The CDR3 DNA reads TGTGCCAGCAGCCTGACAGGGGGCTCGTACGAGCAGTACTTC. Protein sequence: CASSLTGGSYEQYF. The chain carries TRBV7-8 and TRBJ2-7; 10 nucleotides align to TRBD1. This CDR3 has 14 amino acids. CDR1 is SGHVS and CDR2 is FQNEAQ in the germline V gene. Unmatched junction bases numbered 5, after V lost 5 bases and J lost 4 bases.

This rearrangement joins TRBV19 to TRBJ2-3; 9 bases map to TRBD2. The V gene's germline CDR1 is LNHDA and CDR2 SQIVND (reference sequence). The J segment lost 2 bases and the V segment lost 3 bases, leaving 6 bases of the junction unmatched. CDR3 length: 16 amino acids. CDR3 residues: CASSMEAGGVTDTQYF. CDR3 nucleotides: TGTGCCAGTAGTATGGAAGCGGGGGGAGTCACAGATACGCAGTATTTT.

The chain joins TRBV6-1 to TRBJ2-7; 9 bases are a match to TRBD1. The CDR3 spans 13 residues. V trimming: 6 bases; J trimming: 5 bases; junction bases outside the gene matches: 5. Germline CDR1 reads MNHNS; CDR2 reads SASEGT. In DNA, the CDR3 is TGTGCCAGCAGGGACAGGGGAAGGCACGAGCAGTACTTC. Its translation: CASRDRGRHEQYF.

The V and J genes are TRBV10-3 and TRBJ2-7, with D unclear. The germline CDR1 and CDR2 sequences are ENHRY and SYGVKD. The CDR3 loop spans 12 amino acids. The V and J ends lost 3 bases and 6 bases respectively, with 9 bases between them. The CDR3 sequence is CAISDAAGEQYF. The CDR3, as DNA: TGTGCCATCAGTGACGCGGCTGGCGAGCAGTACTTC.